These 24 T cell receptor beta chains came from one sample sequenced in a study of blood T cell repertoires in COVID-19. The table came from immunoSEQ multiplex PCR; TCRdb's copy has only in-frame clones and leaves some out. The top ten hold 1.5% to 2% of the sample, which has 490,000 or so clones, roughly 88% seen once. The material sequenced was PBMCs or T cells enriched from blood (not recorded which). The receptors were gathered from a woman in her thirties or forties who had recovered from COVID-19.

The V and J genes are TRBV9 and TRBJ1-2, with TRBD1 as a possible D gene (5 bases). V was shortened by 4 bases and J by 4 bases, with 17 bases between the two germline ends. CDR3 length: 15 amino acids. CDR1 and CDR2 from the germline V gene are SGDLS and YYNGEE. The CDR3 DNA follows: TGTGCCAGCAGCCCGTCCCAGGGTTTCGGCTATGGCTACACCTTC. This sequence encodes CASSPSQGFGYGYTF.

This clone was found once. The chain employs TRBV5-1 and TRBJ1-4; D is uncertain. CDR1 and CDR2 from the germline V gene are SGHRS and YFSETQ. The CDR3 is made up of 15 amino acids. V lost 4 bases, J lost 8 bases, and 18 bases lay in between. The CDR3 spells CASSPRRTFGEKLFF. The CDR3 DNA reads as TGCGCCAGCAGCCCTAGAAGAACGTTTGGAGAAAAACTGTTTTTT.

CDR3 residues: CASSHYRGATNEKLFF. DNA for the CDR3: TGCGCCAGCAGCCATTACAGGGGCGCGACTAATGAAAAACTGTTTTTT. This rearrangement joins TRBV4-3 to TRBJ1-4, with TRBD1 matching 7 bases. In germline, CDR1 is LGHNA, CDR2 YSLEER. This CDR3 comprises 16 residues. Germline trimming cut 3 bases from V and 2 bases from J; bases unmatched to any gene: 6.

The sample holds one count of this clone. The CDR3 reads CASSSTGVAGYTF. The CDR3 DNA follows: TGTGCCAGCAGCTCGACGGGAGTCGCAGGCTACACCTTC. The V and J genes are TRBV7-2 and TRBJ1-2; D gene unclear. Deletions cut 4 bases from V and 8 bases from J, with 14 bases between. Germline assignment: CDR1 SGHTA and CDR2 FQGNSA. This CDR3 spans 13 amino acids.

The chain uses TRBV4-3 and TRBJ2-3; TRBD2 agrees at 9 bases. This CDR3 comprises 18 residues. V lost 1 base, J lost 1 base, and 9 bases stayed unmatched. Germline V gene data show CDR1 as LGHNA and CDR2 as YSLEER. The CDR3 bases are TGCGCCAGCAGCCAAGGAGGTGCAGCGGGAGGCCGCACAGATACGCAGTATTTT. This codes for CASSQGGAAGGRTDTQYF.

The gene calls are TRBV6-5 and TRBJ2-3; D gene uncertain. From germline, CDR1 is MNHEY and CDR2 SVGAGI. Deletions cut 3 bases from V and 0 bases from J, with 10 bases between. The CDR3 sequence is 15 residues long. The chain's CDR3 is CASSYGVGSTDTQYF. CDR3 bases: TGTGCCAGCAGTTATGGAGTTGGTAGCACAGATACGCAGTATTTT.

J is TRBJ1-4 and V is TRBV29-1; 10 positions agree with TRBD1. Trimming took 7 bases from V and 12 from J; bases not matched to a gene: 8. Germline V gene sequence: CDR1 SQVTM, CDR2 ANQGSEA. The length of the CDR3 is 12 residues. The CDR3 sequence: CSATGQGEELFF. CDR3 nucleotides: TGCAGCGCCACCGGACAGGGGGAGGAACTGTTTTTT.

The chain has TRBV7-8 and TRBJ2-1; 10 nucleotides align to TRBD2. CDR1 and CDR2 from the germline V gene are SGHVS and FQNEAQ. This CDR3 region has 19 residues. Unmatched junction bases numbered 16, after V lost 1 base and J lost 7 bases. CDR3 in DNA: TGTGCCAGCAGCTTAGTGATGTCTAGCGGGAGACTATTCCCTAATGAGCAGTTCTTC. Translation gives CASSLVMSSGRLFPNEQFF. Drawing the rest from reference TRBV7-8 and TRBJ2-1, the complete variable domain is GAGVSQSPRYKVAKRGQDVALRCDPISGHVSLFWYQQALGQGPEFLTYFQNEAQLDKSGLPSDRFFAERPEGSVSTLKIQRTQQEDSAVYLCASSLVMSSGRLFPNEQFFGPGTRLTVL.

This clone appeared once. J is TRBJ1-2 and V is TRBV5-1, with D possibly TRBD1 on 6 matching bases. This CDR3 is 14 amino acids long. The germline V gene encodes CDR1 SGHRS and CDR2 YFSETQ. Deletions cut 6 bases from V and 7 bases from J, with 19 bases between. The DNA for the CDR3 is TGCGCCAGCAACCTAGGAGGGGGGGCTGGTGGCTACACCTTC. Amino acid sequence: CASNLGGGAGGYTF.

For this clone: At the DNA level, this CDR3 is encoded by other sequences in the same sample as well. The V and J genes are TRBV19 and TRBJ2-7; possible D gene TRBD2, 6 bases. V was shortened by 5 bases and J by 0 bases, with 11 bases between the two germline ends. The V gene's germline CDR1 is LNHDA and CDR2 SQIVND (reference sequence). The CDR3 is 14 amino acids. CDR3 region: CASSPGLGSYEQYF. CDR3 DNA: TGTGCCAGTAGTCCGGGACTGGGCTCCTACGAGCAGTACTTC.

The gene calls are TRBV5-5 and TRBJ2-1; 7 bases match TRBD1. The germline gives CDR1 SGHKS, CDR2 YYEKEE (reference sequence). CDR3 length: 15 residues. The trim removed 6 bases at V and 0 bases at J, leaving 6 bases unmatched. This CDR3 reads CASTPRGSSYNEQFF. The CDR3, as DNA: TGTGCCAGCACTCCCAGGGGGAGCTCCTACAATGAGCAGTTCTTC. Based on the CDR3 plus reference TRBV5-5 and TRBJ2-1, the full variable domain is DAGVTQSPTHLIKTRGQQVTLRCSPISGHKSVSWYQQVLGQGPQFIFQYYEKEERGRGNFPDRFSARQFPNYSSELNVNALLLGDSALYLCASTPRGSSYNEQFFGPGTRLTVL.

This chain links TRBV18 with TRBJ1-5; 10 positions agree with TRBD1. CDR3 length equals 14 residues. Germline assignment: CDR1 KGHSH and CDR2 LQKENI. Trimming cost V 4 bases and J 7 bases; bases outside gene matches: 4. The CDR3 spells CASSRQGAGQPQHF. CDR3 coding DNA: TGTGCCAGCTCACGACAGGGGGCGGGGCAGCCCCAGCATTTT.

There are a few counts of this clone. The V and J genes are TRBV5-1 and TRBJ2-7; weak D call: TRBD1 (5 bases). V shed 0 bases and J shed 6 bases, with 10 bases lying between them. Germline-derived CDR1 and CDR2 are SGHRS and YFSETQ. This CDR3 contains 13 residues. CDR3 protein: CASSLEGRAEQYF. The CDR3 region has the DNA TGCGCCAGCAGCTTGGAGGGCAGGGCCGAGCAGTACTTC.

The V and J genes are TRBV19 and TRBJ1-5; 8 positions agree with TRBD1. The CDR3 covers 20 residues. The V segment lost 3 bases and the J segment 0 bases; nucleotides outside the gene matches: 16. Germline V gene lookup returns CDR1 LNHDA and CDR2 SQIVND (reference sequence). The CDR3 spells CASSIGGQGRWSYSNQPQHF. The CDR3 DNA sequence: TGTGCCAGTAGTATTGGCGGACAGGGAAGGTGGAGTTATAGCAATCAGCCCCAGCATTTT.

The chain links TRBV12-3 or TRBV12-4 to TRBJ2-3; unclear D gene. This CDR3 spans 13 amino acids. V was pared by 6 bases and J by 4 bases, with 11 bases between. This CDR3 is CASSSLNSDTQYF. CDR3 sequence (DNA): TGTGCCAGCAGCTCTCTGAACTCAGATACGCAGTATTTT.

The chain carries TRBV10-3 and TRBJ2-1; TRBD1 is a possible D gene (6 bases). The CDR3 is 16 amino acids. V was shortened by 0 bases and J by 2 bases, with 11 bases between the two germline ends. Per the germline V gene, CDR1 is ENHRY and CDR2 is SYGVKD. CDR3 region: CAISESIQGAYNEQFF. CDR3 nucleotides: TGTGCCATCAGTGAGTCGATACAGGGCGCCTACAATGAGCAGTTCTTC.

The chain couples TRBV12-3 or TRBV12-4 to TRBJ1-2; D unclear. The length of the CDR3 is 11 residues. V lost 5 bases and J 6 bases, leaving 7 bases between the germline ends. CDR3 region: CASSAGNGYTF. The DNA of the CDR3 is TGTGCCAGCAGTGCAGGAAATGGCTACACCTTC.

The chain couples TRBV13 to TRBJ1-3; no clear D. This CDR3 spans 14 amino acids. The V end lost 5 bases, the J end lost 1 base, and 9 bases lay between the germline ends. Germline-derived CDR1 and CDR2 are PRHDT and FYEKMQ (reference sequence). The CDR3 sequence is CASSQQISGNTIYF. As DNA, the CDR3 is TGTGCCAGCAGCCAACAGATTTCTGGAAACACCATATATTTT. Using reference TRBV13 and TRBJ1-3 for the parts outside the CDR3, the full variable domain is AAGVIQSPRHLIKEKRETATLKCYPIPRHDTVYWYQQGPGQDPQFLISFYEKMQSDKGSIPDRFSAQQFSDYHSELNMSSLELGDSALYFCASSQQISGNTIYFGEGSWLTVV.

The V gene is TRBV2, the J gene TRBJ2-1, with D possibly matching TRBD1 (6 bases). V was trimmed by 6 bases and J by 1 base, leaving 13 bases between them. Germline V gene lookup returns CDR1 SNHLY and CDR2 FYNNEI. The CDR3 is 15 amino acids. The CDR3 bases are TGTGCCAGCAGCGGACAGACCCTTTCCTACAATGAGCAGTTCTTC. Amino acid sequence: CASSGQTLSYNEQFF.

This rearrangement joins TRBV3-1 (or the pseudogene TRBV3-2) to TRBJ2-5; 10 bases map to TRBD2. With 3 bases clipped from V and 5 bases from J, the junction kept 6 bases outside the gene matches. The germline gives CDR1 LGHDT, CDR2 YNNKEL (reference sequence). The CDR3 has 15 residues. The CDR3 spells CASSQSGRVGETQYF. CDR3 sequence (DNA): TGTGCCAGCAGCCAGAGCGGGAGGGTCGGGGAGACCCAGTACTTC.

Remarks on this clone: At one of its ends the junction is not consistent with the germline gene, which may arise from a read error. V gene TRBV4-3 combines with J gene TRBJ2-1; D ambiguous. The CDR3 totals 14 residues. Germline V lookup: CDR1 LGHNA, CDR2 YSLEER. CDR3 residues: CASSQVRSYTEQFF. The CDR3, as DNA: TGCGCCAGCAGCCAAGTTCGTAGCTACACTGAGCAGTTCTTC.

The V and J genes are TRBV7-8 and TRBJ2-7, with D perhaps TRBD2 (5 bases). V dropped 6 bases and J dropped 4 bases, with 16 bases sitting between them. Germline lookup yields CDR1 SGHVS and CDR2 FQNEAQ. This CDR3 comprises 14 residues. The CDR3 coding sequence is TGTGCCAGCAGTTCGACTACCACGCCTTACGAGCAGTACTTC. Residues: CASSSTTTPYEQYF.

This chain links TRBV19 with TRBJ1-3, with a possible D match to TRBD1 (6 bases). The ends were cut back, 7 bases at V and 0 bases at J, with 13 bases in the middle. The length of the CDR3 is 15 residues. Germline assignment: CDR1 LNHDA and CDR2 SQIVND (reference sequence). The CDR3, as DNA: TGTGCCAGTAATCCAGGGGCGAGCTCTGGAAACACCATATATTTT. It translates to CASNPGASSGNTIYF.

This chain joins TRBV5-6 and TRBJ2-1, with TRBD2 matching 7 bases. Germline trimming cut 4 bases from V and 1 base from J; bases unmatched to any gene: 2. Per the germline V gene, CDR1 is SGHDT and CDR2 is YYEEEE. The CDR3 contains 14 residues. The CDR3 nucleotides are TGTGCCAGCAGCGCGGGGGTATCCTACAATGAGCAGTTCTTC. Translating it yields CASSAGVSYNEQFF.